This TCR beta chain was recorded in a study of human versus mouse CDR3 diversity and MHC coevolution. Across the whole study: immunoSEQ was reported to reach one in 200,000 T cells sensitivity. Study-level findings and limits: Mice had fewer CDR3 deletions and insertions than humans on average. By iCHAO1, human TCR beta clonotypes numbered about 1.6 million, the most.

Germline assignment: CDR1 GTSNPN and CDR2 SVGIG (reference sequence). Trimming cost V 1 base and J 2 bases, with 9 bases left between them. This CDR3 contains 13 residues. Remarks on this clone: Its antigen is not identified.

TCRdb's table, derived via immunoSEQ multiplex PCR, lists solely in-frame clones and lacks some. The sample holds over 60,000 clones, around 93% seen once. Sequenced material: naive CD4+ T cells from blood. The subset denotes: CD45RO-negative CD62L-positive naive CD4 T cells. The clonotype originates from a person aged 25 to 69 in good health. The V call is TRBV30, the J call TRBJ2-7, with D uncertain. CDR3 loop: CAWSGSAAYEQYF. CDR3 coding DNA: TGTGCCTGGAGTGGATCCGCAGCCTACGAGCAGTACTTC.